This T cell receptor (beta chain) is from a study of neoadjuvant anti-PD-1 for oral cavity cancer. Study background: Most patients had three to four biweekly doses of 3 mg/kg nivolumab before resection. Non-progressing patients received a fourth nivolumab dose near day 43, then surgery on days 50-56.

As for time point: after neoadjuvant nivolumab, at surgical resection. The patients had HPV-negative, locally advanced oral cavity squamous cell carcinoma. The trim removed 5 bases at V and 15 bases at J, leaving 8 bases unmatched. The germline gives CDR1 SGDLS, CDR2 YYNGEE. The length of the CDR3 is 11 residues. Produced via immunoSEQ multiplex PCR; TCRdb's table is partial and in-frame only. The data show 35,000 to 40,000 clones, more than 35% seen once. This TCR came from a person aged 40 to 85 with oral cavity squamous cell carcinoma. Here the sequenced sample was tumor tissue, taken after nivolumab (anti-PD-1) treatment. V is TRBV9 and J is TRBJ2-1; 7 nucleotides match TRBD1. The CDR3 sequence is CASREGAVTFF. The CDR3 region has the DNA TGTGCCAGCAGAGAGGGGGCGGTTACGTTCTTC.